Each of the 16 T cell receptor beta chains below was sequenced from the same sample in a study of shared clonotypes between healthy human individuals. Clones were read by immunoSEQ multiplex PCR, and TCRdb kept only the in-frame ones, dropping some. The data show 2 million to 2.5 million clones, 85% to 95% seen once. Material for sequencing was naive CD4+ T cells sorted from blood. Regarding subset: CD45RA+ positively selected. Receptor source: a man younger than 35 in good health.

V usage is TRBV4-3 and J usage is TRBJ1-4; D is uncertain. The length of the CDR3 is 15 residues. V was trimmed by 0 bases and J by 6 bases, leaving 11 bases between them. The germline V gene encodes CDR1 LGHNA and CDR2 YSLEER. The CDR3 DNA follows: TGCGCCAGCAGCCAAGAGAGGCGACATGATGAAAAACTGTTTTTT. Translation: CASSQERRHDEKLFF.

The chain carries TRBV15 and TRBJ2-1; D may be TRBD1 (6 bases). The CDR3 runs 15 residues. CDR1 LNHNV and CDR2 YYDKDF come from the germline V gene (reference sequence). V dropped 0 bases and J dropped 4 bases, with 10 bases sitting between them. CDR3 nucleotides: TGTGCCACCAGCAGAGAGCAGGGGATTTACAATGAGCAGTTCTTC. This codes for CATSREQGIYNEQFF.

The V and J genes are TRBV7-2 and TRBJ2-3; D may be TRBD1 (5 bases). V lost 2 bases, J lost 1 base, and 13 bases lay in between. The CDR3 extends over 16 amino acids. Germline CDR1 reads SGHTA; CDR2 reads FQGNSA. The CDR3 loop is CASSLSSGMGTDTQYF. The CDR3 nucleotides are TGTGCCAGCAGCTTAAGTTCAGGGATGGGCACAGATACGCAGTATTTT.

The V gene is TRBV28, the J gene TRBJ1-1; possible D gene TRBD1, 5 bases. Germline lookup yields CDR1 MDHEN and CDR2 SYDVKM. V was shortened by 3 bases and J by 6 bases, with 14 bases between the two germline ends. This CDR3 region has 14 residues. DNA of the CDR3: TGTGCCAGCAGTTTGGCGGGGCAGAGGGCTGAAGCTTTCTTT. Translating gives CASSLAGQRAEAFF.

With regard to this clone: Different DNA sequences within this sample yield the same CDR3. This sequence joins TRBV6-5 and TRBJ1-1; D gene unclear. CDR1 MNHEY and CDR2 SVGAGI come from the germline V gene. Between the trimmed V and J ends, which lost 2 bases and 4 bases, there was a span of 8 bases. CDR3 length equals 13 residues. CDR3 sequence reads: CASSYRVSTEAFF. CDR3 DNA sequence: TGTGCCAGCAGTTACAGGGTTTCCACTGAAGCTTTCTTT.

This sequence joins TRBV6-6 and TRBJ2-7; a weak D match, TRBD1 (6 bases). V was shortened by 6 bases and J by 0 bases, with 12 bases between the two germline ends. CDR1 is MNHNY and CDR2 is SVGAGI in the germline V gene (reference sequence). The CDR3 loop spans 14 amino acids. CDR3 bases: TGTGCCAGCAGACAGGGCTGGGTCTCCTACGAGCAGTACTTC. Its translation: CASRQGWVSYEQYF.

Concerning this clone: At the DNA level, this CDR3 is encoded by other sequences in the same sample as well. The chain is built from TRBV6-5 and TRBJ1-2; TRBD1 is a possible D gene (5 bases). Trimming took off 2 bases at V and 4 bases at J, with 8 bases between the two ends. Germline CDR1 MNHEY, CDR2 SVGAGI. The CDR3 runs 13 residues. The CDR3 region has the DNA TGTGCCAGCAGTTACAGTACAGGCTATGGCTACACCTTC. This gives the protein CASSYSTGYGYTF.

This clone appeared once. The V and J genes are TRBV28 and TRBJ1-1; D not certain. Germline loops: CDR1 MDHEN, CDR2 SYDVKM. Trimming stripped 5 bases from V and 4 bases from J, with 5 bases between. This CDR3 is built from 11 residues. CDR3 amino acids: CASSKLTEAFF. The CDR3 DNA reads TGTGCCAGCAGTAAACTCACTGAAGCTTTCTTT.

The rearrangement joins TRBV28 to TRBJ2-7; D not resolved. CDR1 is MDHEN, CDR2 SYDVKM, per germline. The CDR3 covers 13 residues. The V end lost 5 bases, the J end lost 3 bases, and 11 bases lay between the germline ends. The CDR3 DNA reads TGTGCCAGCAGTGGGCCCCCCAACTACGAGCAGTACTTC. This translates into CASSGPPNYEQYF. Together with reference TRBV28 and TRBJ2-7, the CDR3 gives the full variable domain: DVKVTQSSRYLVKRTGEKVFLECVQDMDHENMFWYRQDPGLGLRLIYFSYDVKMKEKGDIPEGYSVSREKKERFSLILESASTNQTSMYLCASSGPPNYEQYFGPGTRLTVT.

This clone was observed once. This chain joins TRBV4-2 and TRBJ2-1, with 13 bases fitting TRBD2. Looked up from germline, CDR1 is LGHNA and CDR2 is YNFKEQ. There are 17 residues in the CDR3. V lost 0 bases and J lost 8; bases outside the gene matches: 7. The CDR3 is CASSQELAGGPKDEQFF. The CDR3 DNA is TGTGCCAGCAGCCAAGAACTAGCGGGAGGGCCGAAGGATGAGCAGTTCTTC.

V usage is TRBV6-7 and J usage is TRBJ2-7; 7 positions match TRBD2. TRBV6-7 belongs to the ORF category, with a function that is uncertain. The CDR3 is made up of 18 amino acids. Germline trimming cut 0 bases from V and 0 bases from J; bases unmatched to any gene: 11. The CDR3 loop reads CASSYSRLAEASSYEQYF. CDR3 nucleotide sequence: TGTGCCAGCAGTTACTCTAGGCTAGCGGAAGCGAGCTCCTACGAGCAGTACTTC.

This chain links TRBV30 with TRBJ2-2; D is unclear. Germline CDR1 is GTSNPN and CDR2 is SVGIG (reference sequence). Trimming removed 0 bases from V and 0 bases from J, with 11 bases in between. The CDR3 is 16 amino acids. The CDR3 region is CAWSVLATPNTGELFF. In DNA, the CDR3 is TGTGCCTGGAGTGTACTTGCCACCCCGAACACCGGGGAGCTGTTTTTT.

This chain connects TRBV2 to TRBJ1-6; D is possibly TRBD1 (5 bases). From germline, CDR1 is SNHLY and CDR2 FYNNEI. V was clipped by 5 bases and J by 0 bases, with 11 bases between them. The CDR3 length is 16 residues. The CDR3 nucleotides read TGTGCCAGCAGTCACGGGGGGAGCTCCTATAATTCACCCCTCCACTTT. It translates to CASSHGGSSYNSPLHF.

V usage is TRBV6-5 and J usage is TRBJ1-1, with 9 bases that match TRBD1. CDR3 length: 13 residues. CDR1 is MNHEY and CDR2 is SVGAGI in the germline V gene. V gave up 6 bases and J gave up 4 bases; unmatched junction bases: 3. The CDR3 loop is CASSKTGGTEAFF. For the CDR3, the DNA is TGTGCCAGCAGCAAGACAGGGGGCACTGAAGCTTTCTTT.

V gene TRBV2 combines with J gene TRBJ1-2; tentatively, D is TRBD1 (5 bases). Germline V gene data show CDR1 as SNHLY and CDR2 as FYNNEI. The CDR3 is 13 residues long. V lost 6 bases and J 4 bases, leaving 12 bases between the germline ends. CDR3 in amino acids: CASRLGLIYGYTF. Here the CDR3 DNA reads TGTGCCAGCAGATTGGGGCTGATCTATGGCTACACCTTC.

As for this clone: A junction boundary mismatches the germline segment, possibly from a read error. The CDR3 region has the DNA TGCAGCGTTGAAGATCTAACGGGCAGCCACGAAACTTTT. It encodes CSVEDLTGSHETF. This chain joins TRBV29-1 and TRBJ1-4; no firm D call. Germline V gives CDR1 SQVTM, CDR2 ANQGSEA. The CDR3 spans 13 residues.